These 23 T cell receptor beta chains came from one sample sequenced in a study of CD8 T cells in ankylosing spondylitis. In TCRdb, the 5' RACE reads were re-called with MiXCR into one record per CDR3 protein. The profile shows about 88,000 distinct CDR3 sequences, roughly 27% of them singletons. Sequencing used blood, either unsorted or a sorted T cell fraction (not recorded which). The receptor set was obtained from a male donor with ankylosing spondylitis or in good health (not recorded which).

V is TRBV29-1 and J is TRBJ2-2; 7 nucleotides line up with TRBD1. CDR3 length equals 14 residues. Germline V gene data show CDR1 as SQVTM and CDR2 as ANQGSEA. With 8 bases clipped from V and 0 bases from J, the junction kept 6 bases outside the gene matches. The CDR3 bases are TGCAGCACGCCGGGACAGCCGAACACCGGGGAGCTGTTTTTT. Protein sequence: CSTPGQPNTGELFF.

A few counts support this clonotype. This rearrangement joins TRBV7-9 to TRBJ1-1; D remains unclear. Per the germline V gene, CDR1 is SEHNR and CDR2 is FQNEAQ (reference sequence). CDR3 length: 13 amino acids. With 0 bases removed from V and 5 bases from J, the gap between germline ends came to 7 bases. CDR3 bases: TGTGCCAGCAGCTTAGCGATGGGTACTGAAGCTTTCTTT. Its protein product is CASSLAMGTEAFF.

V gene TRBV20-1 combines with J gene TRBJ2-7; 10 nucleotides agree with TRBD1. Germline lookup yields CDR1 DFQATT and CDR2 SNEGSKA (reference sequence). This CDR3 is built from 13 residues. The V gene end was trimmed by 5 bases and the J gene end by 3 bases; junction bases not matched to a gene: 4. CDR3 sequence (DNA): TGCAGTGCTGGGCGGGACAGGGGCTACGAGCAGTACGTC. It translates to CSAGRDRGYEQYV.

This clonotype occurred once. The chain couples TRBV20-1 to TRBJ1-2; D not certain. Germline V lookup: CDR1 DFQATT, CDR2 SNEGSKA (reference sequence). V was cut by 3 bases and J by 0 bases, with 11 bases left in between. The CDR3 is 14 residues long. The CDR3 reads CSASEDHPNYGYTF. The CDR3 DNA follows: TGCAGTGCTAGTGAGGACCACCCTAACTATGGCTACACCTTC.

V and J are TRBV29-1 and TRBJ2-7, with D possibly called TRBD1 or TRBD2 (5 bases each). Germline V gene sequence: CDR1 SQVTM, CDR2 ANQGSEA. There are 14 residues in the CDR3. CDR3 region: CSAARTGTPGKQYF. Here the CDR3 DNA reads TGCAGTGCCGCCCGTACCGGGACGCCCGGCAAGCAGTACTTC.

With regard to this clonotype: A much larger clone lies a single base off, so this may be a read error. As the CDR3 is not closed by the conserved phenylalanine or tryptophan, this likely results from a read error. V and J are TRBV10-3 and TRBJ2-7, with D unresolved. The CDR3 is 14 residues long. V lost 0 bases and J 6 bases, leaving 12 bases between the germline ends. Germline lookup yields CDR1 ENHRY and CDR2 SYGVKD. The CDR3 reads CAISESGVDAEQYI. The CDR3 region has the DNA TGTGCCATCAGTGAGTCTGGTGTCGATGCCGAGCAGTACATC.

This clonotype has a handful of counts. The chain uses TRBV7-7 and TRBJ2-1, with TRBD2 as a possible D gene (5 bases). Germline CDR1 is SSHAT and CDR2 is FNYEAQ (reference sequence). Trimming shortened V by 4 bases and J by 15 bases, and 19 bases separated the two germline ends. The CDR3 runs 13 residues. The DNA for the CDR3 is TGTGCCAGCAGCTCAAGTTTCCGGACTCGGGTGTTCTTC. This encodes CASSSSFRTRVFF.

Here the CDR3 DNA reads TGTGCCAGCAGCTTAGCGACAGGGATCTACAATGAGCAGTTCTTC. It encodes CASSLATGIYNEQFF. This chain uses TRBV7-2 with TRBJ2-1; 7 nucleotides align to TRBD1. The germline CDR1 and CDR2 sequences are SGHTA and FQGNSA. V was clipped by 0 bases and J by 3 bases; unmatched bases: 2. The CDR3 length is 15 residues. Looking up the rest from reference TRBV7-2 and TRBJ2-1 gives the full variable domain: GAGVSQSPSNKVTEKGKDVELRCDPISGHTALYWYRQSLGQGLEFLIYFQGNSAPDKSGLPSDRFSAERTGGSVSTLTIQRTQQEDSAVYLCASSLATGIYNEQFFGPGTRLTVL.

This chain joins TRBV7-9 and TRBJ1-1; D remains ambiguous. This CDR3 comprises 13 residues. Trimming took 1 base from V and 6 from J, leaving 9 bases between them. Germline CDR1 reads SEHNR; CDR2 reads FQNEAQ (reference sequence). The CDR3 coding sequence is TGTGCCAGCAGCTTAGGGCCTGGGGCTGAAGCTTTCTTT. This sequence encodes CASSLGPGAEAFF.

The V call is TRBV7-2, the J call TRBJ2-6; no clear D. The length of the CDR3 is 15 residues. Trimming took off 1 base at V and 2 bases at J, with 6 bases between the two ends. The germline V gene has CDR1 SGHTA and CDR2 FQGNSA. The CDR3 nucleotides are TGTGCCAGCAGCTTAGTTCAGCCTGGGGCCAACGTCCTGACTTTC. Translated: CASSLVQPGANVLTF.

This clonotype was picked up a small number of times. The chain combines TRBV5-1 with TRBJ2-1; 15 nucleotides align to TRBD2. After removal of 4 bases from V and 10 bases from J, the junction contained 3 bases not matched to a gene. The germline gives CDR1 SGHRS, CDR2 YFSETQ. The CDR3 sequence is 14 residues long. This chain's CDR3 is CASSPGLAGGEQFF. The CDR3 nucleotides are TGCGCCAGCAGCCCGGGACTAGCGGGAGGCGAGCAGTTCTTC.

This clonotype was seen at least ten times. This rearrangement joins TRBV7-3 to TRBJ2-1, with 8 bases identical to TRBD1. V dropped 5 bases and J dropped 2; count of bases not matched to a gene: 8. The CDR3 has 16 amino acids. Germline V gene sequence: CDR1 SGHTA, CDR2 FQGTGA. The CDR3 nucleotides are TGTGCCAGCAGCCCGATCTCGGACAGGGCCTACAATGAGCAGTTCTTC. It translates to CASSPISDRAYNEQFF.

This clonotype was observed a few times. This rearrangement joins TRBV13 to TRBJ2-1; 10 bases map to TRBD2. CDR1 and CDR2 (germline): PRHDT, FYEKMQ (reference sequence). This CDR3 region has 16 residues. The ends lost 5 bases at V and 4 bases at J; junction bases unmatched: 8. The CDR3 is CASSARTSGTYNEQFF. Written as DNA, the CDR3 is TGTGCCAGCAGCGCCCGGACTAGCGGAACATACAATGAGCAGTTCTTC.

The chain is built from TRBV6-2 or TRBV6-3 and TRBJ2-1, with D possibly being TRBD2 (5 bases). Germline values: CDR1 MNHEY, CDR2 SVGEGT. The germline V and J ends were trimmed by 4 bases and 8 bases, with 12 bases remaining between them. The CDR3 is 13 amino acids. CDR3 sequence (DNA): TGTGCCAGCAGTTCCCAGCGGTATCATGAGCAGTTCTTC. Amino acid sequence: CASSSQRYHEQFF.

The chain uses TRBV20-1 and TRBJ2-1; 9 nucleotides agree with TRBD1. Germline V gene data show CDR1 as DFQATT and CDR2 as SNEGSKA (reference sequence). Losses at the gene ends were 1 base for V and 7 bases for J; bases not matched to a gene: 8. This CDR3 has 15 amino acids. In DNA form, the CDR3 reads TGCAGTGCTAGAGCCCCCGGGACAGGGACTAATGAGCAGTTCTTC. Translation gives CSARAPGTGTNEQFF.

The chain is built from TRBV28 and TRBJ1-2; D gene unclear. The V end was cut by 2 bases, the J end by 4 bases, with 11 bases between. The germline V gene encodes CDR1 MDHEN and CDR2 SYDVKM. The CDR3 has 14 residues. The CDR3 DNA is TGTGCCAGCAGTTTAGCTAGCTCGGGCTATGGCTACACCTTC. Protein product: CASSLASSGYGYTF.

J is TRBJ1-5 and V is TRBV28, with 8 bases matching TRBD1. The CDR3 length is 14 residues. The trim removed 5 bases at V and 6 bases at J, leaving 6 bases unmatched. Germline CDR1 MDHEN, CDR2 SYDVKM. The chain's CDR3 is CASSGQGRAQPQHF. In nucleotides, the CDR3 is TGTGCCAGCAGTGGACAGGGCCGGGCTCAGCCCCAGCATTTT. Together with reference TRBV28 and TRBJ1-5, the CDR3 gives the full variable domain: DVKVTQSSRYLVKRTGEKVFLECVQDMDHENMFWYRQDPGLGLRLIYFSYDVKMKEKGDIPEGYSVSREKKERFSLILESASTNQTSMYLCASSGQGRAQPQHFGDGTRLSIL.

DNA of the CDR3: TGCAGCGCTGGGGGTACGTGGAGCACAGATACGCAGTATTTT. Its protein is CSAGGTWSTDTQYF. The rearrangement uses TRBV29-1 and TRBJ2-3; tentatively, D is TRBD1 or TRBD2 (5 bases each). Germline CDR1 SQVTM, CDR2 ANQGSEA. This CDR3 region has 14 residues. Trimming took off 7 bases at V and 0 bases at J, with 14 bases between the two ends.

In DNA form, the CDR3 reads TGTGCCAGCAGTGTTCAGAGGGCCAAAGGAAAACTGTTTTTT. Protein sequence: CASSVQRAKGKLFF. J is TRBJ1-4 and V is TRBV27; unclear D gene. The CDR3 is made up of 14 amino acids. V lost 5 bases to trimming and J lost 10 bases, with 17 bases between them. CDR1 is MNHEY and CDR2 is SMNVEV in the germline V gene (reference sequence).

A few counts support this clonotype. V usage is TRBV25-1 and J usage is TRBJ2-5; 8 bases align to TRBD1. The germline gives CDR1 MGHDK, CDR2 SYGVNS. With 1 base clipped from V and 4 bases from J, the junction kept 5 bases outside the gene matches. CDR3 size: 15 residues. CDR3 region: CASSESQGAGETQYF. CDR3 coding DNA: TGTGCCAGCAGTGAATCCCAGGGGGCTGGAGAGACCCAGTACTTC.

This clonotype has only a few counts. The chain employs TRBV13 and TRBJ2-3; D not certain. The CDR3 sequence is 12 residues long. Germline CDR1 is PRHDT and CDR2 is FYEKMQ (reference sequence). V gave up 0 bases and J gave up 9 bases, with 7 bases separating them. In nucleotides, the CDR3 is TGTGCCAGCAGCTTAGGGGGCTTGACGCAGTATTTT. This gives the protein CASSLGGLTQYF. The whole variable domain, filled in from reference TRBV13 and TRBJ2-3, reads AAGVIQSPRHLIKEKRETATLKCYPIPRHDTVYWYQQGPGQDPQFLISFYEKMQSDKGSIPDRFSAQQFSDYHSELNMSSLELGDSALYFCASSLGGLTQYFGPGTRLTVL.

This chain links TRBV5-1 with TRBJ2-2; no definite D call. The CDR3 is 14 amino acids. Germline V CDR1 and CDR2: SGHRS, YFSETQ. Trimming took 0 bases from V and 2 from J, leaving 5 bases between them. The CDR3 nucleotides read TGCGCCAGCAGCTTGGAGCTAAACACCGGGGAGCTGTTTTTT. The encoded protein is CASSLELNTGELFF.

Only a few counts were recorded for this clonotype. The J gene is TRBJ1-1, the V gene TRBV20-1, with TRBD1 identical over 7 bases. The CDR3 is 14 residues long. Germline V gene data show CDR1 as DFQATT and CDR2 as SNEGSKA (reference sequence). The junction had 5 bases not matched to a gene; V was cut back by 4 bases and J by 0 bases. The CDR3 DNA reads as TGCAGTGCTACTCGGGACAGCTTGAACACTGAAGCTTTCTTT. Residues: CSATRDSLNTEAFF.